Included here is one TCR beta chain sequence, with context. Its antigen is unknown. The input lacks base qualities; no much larger clone sits a single base away. These data originate in a study of post-analysis software for immune sequencing data (dated by TCRdb to 2013 to 2016). In the study overall: Disease courses on record covered relapsing-remitting, secondary progressive and progressive-relapsing multiple sclerosis, though some patients had no subtype annotation. A subset of samples was prepared in parallel using single-end sample barcoding, then pooled and co-amplified after Illumina adapter ligation. Patient repertoires were compared against roughly 12 previously published healthy control repertoires from donors aged roughly 6 to 26 years.

To demonstrate the VDJtools post-analysis software, the study profiled TCR beta repertoires from the peripheral blood of around 13 young patients with multiple sclerosis. The multiple sclerosis patients were children and adolescents between roughly 6 and 17 years of age. What the work shows at the level of the full study, not this receptor alone: Compared with controls, multiple sclerosis patients had significantly lower normalized Chao1 diversity, a finding suggesting substantial peripheral T-cell clonal expansion. Direct clustering with F measure revealed strong co-clustering of samples prepared in the same batch, which led to a batch-effect correction. Four or five TRBV segments, including TRBV5-6, TRBV5-1 and TRBV20-1, were significantly more frequent in patients than controls. The control group was slightly older than the multiple sclerosis patient group.

Based on the germline V gene, the CDR1 and CDR2 sequences are SGHRS and YFSETQ. V loses 0 bases at its end and J loses 2 bases; junction bases beyond the gene matches: 8. The CDR3 has 17 amino acids, counting the end cysteine and phenylalanine. Only the CDR3 part of the read is kept: 51 bases, read in frame from the first base. Receptors were amplified or captured by PCR. Sequenced on an Illumina HiSeq 2500. To reduce PCR and sequencing biases, unique molecular identifiers were built into the TCR beta cDNA libraries. Roughly 0.5 million cDNA molecules were obtained per 1 to 10 million input T cells, so each molecule approximated one T cell. The patient libraries were prepared and sequenced using the same protocol as the earlier healthy control dataset. Samples belonging to the same batch were prepared together, multiplexed and sequenced on a shared HiSeq lane. Processing in the source paper ran as follows. Raw barcoded reads were processed with MIGEC, and single-read molecular identifier groups were discarded before consensus assembly and CDR3 extraction. VDJtools was used for post-analysis of the clonotype tables, with diversity normalized by down-sampling every dataset to the smallest sample size. Repertoire overlap clustering matched CDR3 amino acid but not nucleotide sequences to correct batch-related cross-sample contamination. TCRdb passed the public sequencing reads through fastp at Q25 and MiXCR, retaining productive beta sequences. Duplicate CDR3 protein sequences are folded into a single record with the most common DNA and genes. TCRdb, not the original authors, processed these V and J calls. The sample table lists hundreds of thousands of distinct CDR3 sequences, more than 30% of them with a count of one. Approximately 7.1% of the sample lies in the top ten.

Sequencing was performed on blood. The rearrangement combines TRBV5-1 with TRBJ2-1, with 7 middle bases fitting TRBD1. The receptor's source is a girl aged 2 to 9 with multiple sclerosis. The CDR3 reads as follows: CASSLGTGQLTYNEQFF. The nucleotides are TGCGCCAGCAGCTTGGGGACGGGACAGCTTACCTACAATGAGCAGTTCTTC.